This is a list of T cell receptor beta chains from one sample in a study of tumor-infiltrating lymphocytes in primary liver carcinoma. Each CDR3 protein gets one entry after TCRdb re-called the multiplex PCR reads with MiXCR. The sample contains 110,000 or so distinct CDR3 sequences, roughly 85% of which appear only once. The sequencing input was liver tumor tissue from sampling region 3. These TCRs come from a man between 35 and 55 years old with primary liver carcinoma and hepatitis B virus infection. The CDR3 runs from the conserved cysteine through the conserved F or W. A D gene is named only where the DNA matches it firmly. Size is omitted from some rows. Given values are once, few, many or a class for expanded clones.

CDR3aa	CDR3nt	abundance	v_gene	j_gene	d_gene
CAASNLGMDGYTF	TGTGCCGCCAGTAACCTCGGCATGGATGGCTACACCTTC	.	TRBV12-3/TRBV12-4	TRBJ1-2	.
CASSLNVGVAQPQHF	TGTGCCAGCAGCTTAAATGTGGGGGTGGCACAGCCCCAGCATTTT	.	TRBV11-3	TRBJ1-5	.
CASSINLAGNNEQFF	TGTGCCAGCAGCATAAATCTAGCGGGAAACAATGAACAGTTCTTC	.	TRBV7-3	TRBJ2-1	TRBD2
CASSSNSGDLNKQFF	TGTGCCAGCAGCTCCAATAGTGGGGACCTCAATAAGCAGTTCTTC	.	TRBV5-4	TRBJ2-1	.
CTSSRDRASGYEQYF	TGCACCAGCAGCCGAGATCGGGCTAGCGGCTACGAGCAGTACTTC	.	TRBV4-3	TRBJ2-7	TRBD2
CASSGTGGTPLHF	TGTGCCAGCAGTGGGACAGGGGGAACACCCCTCCACTTT	.	TRBV2	TRBJ1-6	TRBD1
CANSSPGLAGGGALCNEQFF	TGTGCCAACAGTTCCCCGGGGCTAGCGGGAGGAGGGGCCTTGTGCAATGAGCAGTTCTTC	.	TRBV6-5	TRBJ2-1	TRBD2
CASSQLGTSEYNEQFF	TGCGCCAGCAGCCAACTCGGGACTAGCGAGTACAATGAGCAGTTCTTC	medium-sized	TRBV4-1	TRBJ2-1	TRBD2
CASSPGTLSTVTQYF	TGTGCCAGCAGTCCCGGGACATTGAGCACAGTTACGCAATATTTT	.	TRBV6-5	TRBJ2-3	.
CASGSLGQGTYNEQFF	TGTGCCAGCGGCTCCCTGGGACAGGGTACCTACAATGAGCAGTTCTTC	.	TRBV6-2/TRBV6-3	TRBJ2-1	TRBD1
CSAMRSGIGTPYGQYF	TGCAGCGCCATGAGATCTGGGATCGGCACTCCCTACGGGCAGTACTTC	.	TRBV29-1	TRBJ2-7	.
CAGSPHGGGYVNGQFF	TGTGCCGGCAGCCCCCACGGAGGGGGCTATGTGAATGGGCAGTTCTTC	.	TRBV5-4	TRBJ2-1	.
CVRSAGTRTPQYF	TGTGTCAGATCCGCTGGAACTAGAACCCCGCAGTATTTT	once	TRBV6-2/TRBV6-3	TRBJ2-3	.
CRVLGPRPTGELLF	TGCAGGGTCCTCGGTCCGAGACCCACCGGGGAGCTGTTATTT	.	TRBV29-1	TRBJ2-2	.
CSGGGLNYGYSF	TGTAGCGGAGGAGGATTGAATTATGGCTACAGCTTC	.	TRBV29-1	TRBJ1-2	.
CASSMGTGMTRELFF	TGTGCCAGCAGCATGGGGACAGGGATGACCCGGGAGCTGTTTTTT	.	TRBV11-2	TRBJ2-2	TRBD1
CSVESSPYEHYF	TGCAGCGTTGAATCATCCCCCTACGAGCACTACTTC	.	TRBV29-1	TRBJ2-7	.
CAILLRVGWNGQYF	TGTGCCATACTACTGAGAGTGGGATGGAACGGGCAGTACTTC	.	TRBV28	TRBJ2-7	.
CASRLQTSQIPYEQCF	TGCGCCAGCAGACTACAGACTTCACAAATCCCCTACGAACAGTGTTTC	.	TRBV4-1	TRBJ2-7	.
CDISFPGTGGTKNTQYF	TGTGACATCAGCTTTCCCGGGACTGGCGGGACCAAAAACACTCAGTACTTC	.	TRBV11-1	TRBJ2-4	.
CASSGTEAGEETQYF	TGTGCCAGCAGCGGGACAGAGGCAGGTGAAGAGACTCAGTACTTC	few	TRBV6-5	TRBJ2-5	TRBD1
CASSQDLGGRARVRNEEFF	TGCGCCAGCAGCCAAGACCTAGGAGGGAGGGCAAGAGTTCGCAATGAGGAGTTCTTC	.	TRBV4-1	TRBJ2-1	TRBD2
CASSSSGMAGNQPHHF	TGTGCCAGCAGCTCGTCAGGGATGGCGGGCAATCAGCCCCACCATTTT	.	TRBV7-8	TRBJ1-5	.
CACSLDQRISGNTIYF	TGCGCCTGCAGTCTTGACCAGCGCATCTCTGGAAACACCATATATTTT	.	TRBV12-3/TRBV12-4	TRBJ1-3	.
CTSSQAPDLEHEQYF	TGTACCAGCAGCCAAGCCCCGGACTTAGAACACGAGCAGTACTTC	.	TRBV4-2	TRBJ2-7	.
CDCSSEGTSGRASYEQYF	TGTGACTGCAGCTCTGAAGGGACTAGCGGGAGGGCTTCCTACGAGCAGTACTTC	.	TRBV11-2	TRBJ2-7	TRBD2
CTSSPIEGSNQPQHF	TGCACCAGCAGTCCCATAGAGGGGAGTAATCAACCCCAGCATTTT	.	TRBV4-1	TRBJ1-5	.
CASSTSRARTSTDTQYF	TGTGCCAGCAGCACTTCCCGCGCGCGAACTAGCACAGATACGCAGTATTTT	many	TRBV5-4	TRBJ2-3	.
CASNLGQGDVREQFF	TGTGCCAGCAATTTGGGACAGGGAGATGTCCGTGAGCAGTTCTTC	.	TRBV12-3/TRBV12-4	TRBJ2-1	TRBD1
CAISPTIKSYNEQFF	TGTGCCATCAGCCCGACTATAAAATCCTACAATGAGCAGTTCTTT	once	TRBV10-3	TRBJ2-1	.
CTSSYTGPFSGELFF	TGTACCAGTAGCTATACAGGACCTTTCTCCGGGGAGCTATTTTTT	.	TRBV11-1	TRBJ2-2	.
CASSLDGRQEIQNF	TGTGCCAGCAGCCTGGACGGCCGCCAAGAGATCCAGAACTTC	.	TRBV6-2/TRBV6-3	TRBJ2-5	.
CASGSRTGRNYGYTF	TGTGCCAGCGGATCCAGGACAGGACGAAACTATGGCTACACCTTC	.	TRBV28	TRBJ1-2	TRBD1
CASSLARASGALQETQYF	TGCGCCAGCAGCTTGGCCAGAGCTAGCGGGGCCCTACAAGAGACCCAGTACTTC	.	TRBV5-1	TRBJ2-5	TRBD2
CASSLTAGSRYNERFF	TGCGCCAGCAGCTTGACAGCCGGGAGTAGATACAATGAGCGGTTCTTC	once	TRBV5-1	TRBJ2-1	.